Reported below is one TCR beta chain. Its specificity is not known. The CDR3 contains 13 residues. Trimming took 5 bases from V and 5 from J, leaving 12 bases between them. CDR1 LGHNA and CDR2 YNFKEQ come from the germline V gene. This sample is part of a study of cytomegalovirus exposure and HLA in healthy donors. General study results and limits: TCR beta sequences reportedly predicted most subjects' HLA-A and HLA-B alleles accurately. Generally TCR sequences proved uncommon, though certain public TCRs appeared in numerous donors. Cytomegalovirus association was assigned to around 150 TCR beta chains.

Both 60 Vbeta primers and 13 Jbeta primers went into the PCR. TCRdb keeps only in-frame clones here, not all; method: immunoSEQ multiplex PCR. The table has over 200,000 clones, over 65% seen once. Sequenced: PBMCs. The genes are TRBV4-2 and TRBJ2-5; D is perhaps TRBD2 (7 bases). The origin of this receptor is a human donor in good health. The CDR3 protein is CASSDEGGETQYF. Here the CDR3 DNA reads TGTGCCAGCAGCGACGAGGGGGGGGAGACCCAGTACTTC.